Listed below are T cell receptor beta chains from one sample, sequenced in a study of cytomegalovirus exposure and HLA in healthy donors. Assay used: immunoSEQ multiplex PCR; TCRdb lists only in-frame clones, some missing. The data show approximately 160,000 clones, with roughly 80% seen just once and roughly 2% held by the top ten. The specimen sequenced was PBMCs. The receptors come from a human donor in good health. CDR3s include the opening cysteine and the closing phenylalanine or tryptophan. A D gene is named only where the DNA matches it firmly. Clone size is not always given. Where it is, it says once, few, many or a class for expanded clones.

cdr3_aa: CASSLWAGGLLYNEQFF
cdr3_nt: TGTGCCAGCAGCCTCTGGGCGGGGGGCCTACTCTACAATGAGCAGTTCTTC
clone_size: -
d_call: TRBD2
j_call: TRBJ2-1
v_call: TRBV11-2

cdr3_aa: CASSNEAGSGVTGANVLTF
cdr3_nt: TGTGCCAGCAGCAACGAAGCAGGGAGCGGGGTAACTGGGGCCAACGTCCTGACTTTC
clone_size: -
d_call: TRBD2
j_call: TRBJ2-6
v_call: TRBV5-4

cdr3_aa: CASTPGEGGELFF
cdr3_nt: TGTGCCAGCACACCCGGCGAGGGCGGGGAGCTGTTTTTT
clone_size: -
d_call: -
j_call: TRBJ2-2
v_call: TRBV5-4

cdr3_aa: CASSLTSGNTGELFF
cdr3_nt: TGTGCCAGCAGCTTAACTAGCGGAAACACCGGGGAGCTGTTTTTT
clone_size: few
d_call: TRBD2
j_call: TRBJ2-2
v_call: TRBV7-2

cdr3_aa: CASSPSTGDADTQYF
cdr3_nt: TGTGCCAGCAGCCCATCGACAGGGGATGCAGATACGCAGTATTTT
clone_size: -
d_call: TRBD1
j_call: TRBJ2-3
v_call: TRBV5-4

cdr3_aa: CASSLLGGAEAFF
cdr3_nt: TGTGCCAGCAGCTTACTGGGGGGGGCTGAAGCTTTCTTT
clone_size: once
d_call: -
j_call: TRBJ1-1
v_call: TRBV7-9

cdr3_aa: CATSHKMTGRETQYF
cdr3_nt: TGTGCCACCAGCCACAAGATGACAGGTCGAGAGACCCAGTACTTC
clone_size: once
d_call: -
j_call: TRBJ2-5
v_call: TRBV15

cdr3_aa: CASRRLRGGVDTQYF
cdr3_nt: TGTGCCAGCAGACGCCTGAGGGGGGGTGTAGATACGCAGTATTTT
clone_size: -
d_call: -
j_call: TRBJ2-3
v_call: TRBV11-2

cdr3_aa: CASSHPGQVVSGELFF
cdr3_nt: TGCGCCAGCAGCCACCCGGGACAGGTAGTATCGGGGGAGCTGTTTTTT
clone_size: -
d_call: TRBD1
j_call: TRBJ2-2
v_call: TRBV4-1

cdr3_aa: CASSYWTGADTEAFF
cdr3_nt: TGTGCCAGCAGTTATTGGACAGGGGCGGACACTGAAGCTTTCTTT
clone_size: -
d_call: TRBD1
j_call: TRBJ1-1
v_call: TRBV6-5

cdr3_aa: CASAGGVKGETQYF
cdr3_nt: TGTGCCTCCGCGGGGGGAGTGAAGGGAGAGACCCAGTACTTC
clone_size: -
d_call: TRBD2
j_call: TRBJ2-5
v_call: TRBV13

cdr3_aa: CASSFGTIYNEQLF
cdr3_nt: TGTGCCAGCAGCTTCGGGACTATTTACAATGAGCAGCTCTTC
clone_size: -
d_call: TRBD2
j_call: TRBJ2-1
v_call: TRBV5-8

cdr3_aa: CAIRAQTAYSGNTIYF
cdr3_nt: TGTGCCATCAGGGCCCAAACAGCTTACTCTGGAAACACCATATATTTT
clone_size: once
d_call: -
j_call: TRBJ1-3
v_call: TRBV10-3

cdr3_aa: CASSPWTGETQYF
cdr3_nt: TGTGCCAGCAGCCCATGGACAGGAGAGACCCAGTACTTC
clone_size: -
d_call: TRBD1
j_call: TRBJ2-5
v_call: TRBV5-4

cdr3_aa: CASSPKNLAGVYNEQFF
cdr3_nt: TGTGCCAGCAGCCCGAAAAACCTAGCGGGGGTGTACAATGAGCAGTTCTTC
clone_size: -
d_call: TRBD2
j_call: TRBJ2-1
v_call: TRBV7-9

cdr3_aa: CASRTGGNSPLHF
cdr3_nt: TGTGCCAGCAGGACTGGAGGGAATTCACCCCTCCACTTT
clone_size: -
d_call: -
j_call: TRBJ1-6
v_call: TRBV6-1